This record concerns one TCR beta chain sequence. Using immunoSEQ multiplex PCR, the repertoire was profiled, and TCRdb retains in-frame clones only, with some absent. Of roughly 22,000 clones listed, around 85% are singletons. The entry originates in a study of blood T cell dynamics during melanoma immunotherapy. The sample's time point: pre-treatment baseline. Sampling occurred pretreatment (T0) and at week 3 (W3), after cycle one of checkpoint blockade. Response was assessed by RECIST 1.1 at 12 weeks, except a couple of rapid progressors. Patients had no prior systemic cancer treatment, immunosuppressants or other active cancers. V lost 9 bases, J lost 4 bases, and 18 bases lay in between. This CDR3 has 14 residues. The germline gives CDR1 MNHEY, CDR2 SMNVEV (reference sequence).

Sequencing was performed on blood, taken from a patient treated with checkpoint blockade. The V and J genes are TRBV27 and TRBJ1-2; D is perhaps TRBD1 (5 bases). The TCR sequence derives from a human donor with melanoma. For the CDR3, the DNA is TGTGCCAGTGCACCACGGGGGACGGTCTATGGCTACACCTTC. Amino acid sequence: CASAPRGTVYGYTF.